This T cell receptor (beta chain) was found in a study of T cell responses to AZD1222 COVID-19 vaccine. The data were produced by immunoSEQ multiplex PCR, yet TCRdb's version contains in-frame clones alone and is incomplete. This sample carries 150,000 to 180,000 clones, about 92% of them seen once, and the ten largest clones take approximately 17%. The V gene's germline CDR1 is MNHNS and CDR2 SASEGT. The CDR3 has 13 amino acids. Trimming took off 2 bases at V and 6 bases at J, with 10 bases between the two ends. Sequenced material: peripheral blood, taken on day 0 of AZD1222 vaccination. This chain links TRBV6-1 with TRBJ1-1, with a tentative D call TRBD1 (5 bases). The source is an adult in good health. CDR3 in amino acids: CASSEFRDAEAFF. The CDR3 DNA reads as TGTGCCAGCAGTGAATTCAGGGATGCTGAAGCTTTCTTT.